Sequencing of this T cell receptor beta chain was carried out in a study of blood T cells in healthy people across ages. Then a second PCR, running roughly 7 to 11 cycles, was carried out with a sample-barcoded 5' primer and a J-beta primer mix. TCRdb passed the 5' RACE reads through MiXCR, listing each CDR3 protein once. The data show roughly 730,000 distinct CDR3 sequences, with 56% seen just once and roughly 24% held by the top ten. This CDR3 has 17 residues. Per the germline V gene, CDR1 is MNHNS and CDR2 is SASEGT. V was trimmed by 5 bases and J by 6 bases, leaving 23 bases between them. For every donor, a draw yielded 9.5 to 10 milliliters of peripheral blood. Total RNA was extracted at no less than 6 micrograms per sample. Findings and limits, study-wide: Changes in expanded clonotypes were possibly confounded, as the CMV status of donors was unknown.

To note about this clonotype: Its antigen is currently unknown.

The clonotype comes from a man between 35 and 55 years old in good health. The specimen was blood. The chain recombines TRBV6-1 with TRBJ2-1; D possibly uses TRBD1 or TRBD2 (6 bases each). Here the CDR3 reads CASSRYTTWGAGNEQFF. CDR3 coding DNA: TGTGCCAGCAGTCGTTACACCACCTGGGGGGCAGGCAATGAGCAGTTCTTC.